This T cell receptor (beta chain) was obtained from a study of human T cells and chemical hapten exposure. About the research overall: The patch tests put 0.01% DPC on the skin of the upper back and were read 6 days later.

Specified time point: pre-sensitization, week 0. The treatment here: therapeutic diphenylcyclopropenone sensitization with weekly scalp DPC. The CDR3 spans 15 residues. The V and J ends lost 5 bases and 6 bases, in that order; junction bases with no gene match: 8. CDR1 SGHVS and CDR2 FQNEAQ come from the germline V gene. The library tagged individual cDNA molecules with unique molecular identifiers. TCRdb independently ran MiXCR on the RACE reads; one entry per CDR3 protein. The repertoire holds around 100,000 distinct CDR3 sequences, with 10% to 11% as singletons. Sequenced here: whole blood, sampled in connection with sensitization to the hapten diphenylcyclopropenone (DPC). This receptor was identified in a woman in her sixties with alopecia areata. Some clones in this sample may be carry-over from other donors' samples. The chain has TRBV7-8 and TRBJ2-2, with TRBD1 matching 8 bases. This CDR3 is CASSQDRAEAGELFF. Here the CDR3 DNA reads TGTGCCAGCAGCCAGGACAGGGCTGAGGCCGGGGAGCTGTTTTTT.